Presented here are 5 T cell receptor beta chains from one specimen sequenced in a study of blood T cell repertoires in COVID-19. Repertoires were generated with immunoSEQ multiplex PCR, while TCRdb's copy carries only in-frame clones and drops some. The sample includes roughly 330,000 clones, about 85% seen only once; the top ten take 5.5% to 6%. Sequencing input: PBMCs or T cells enriched from blood (not recorded which). These receptors originate from a woman in her twenties or thirties who had recovered from COVID-19.

The V gene is TRBV6-4, the J gene TRBJ2-6; D gene unclear. The CDR3 consists of 15 residues. V was pared by 2 bases and J by 0 bases, with 5 bases between. The germline CDR1 and CDR2 sequences are MRHNA and SNTAGT. CDR3 region: CASSDVGSGANVLTF. CDR3 nucleotide sequence: TGTGCCAGCAGTGACGTCGGCTCTGGGGCCAACGTCCTGACTTTC.

This clone has a single count. This chain uses TRBV19 with TRBJ1-5; no definite D call. Germline V gene sequence: CDR1 LNHDA, CDR2 SQIVND (reference sequence). This CDR3 has 14 amino acids. V was shortened by 8 bases and J by 2 bases, with 13 bases between the two germline ends. In DNA, the CDR3 is TGTGCCAGTTGGGAGAGGGCCGGCAATCAGCCCCAGCATTTT. Protein: CASWERAGNQPQHF.

The gene calls are TRBV5-4 and TRBJ2-5; D may be TRBD2 (5 bases). Germline-derived CDR1 and CDR2 are SGHNT and YYREEE (reference sequence). V lost 5 bases, J lost 2 bases, and 16 bases lay in between. The CDR3 sequence is 15 residues long. In nucleotides, the CDR3 is TGTGCCAGCAGTCCCCCAGACGAGCGGCAAGAGACCCAGTACTTC. It encodes CASSPPDERQETQYF. The full variable domain, its missing parts supplied by reference TRBV5-4 and TRBJ2-5, is ETGVTQSPTHLIKTRGQQVTLRCSSQSGHNTVSWYQQALGQGPQFIFQYYREEENGRGNFPPRFSGLQFPNYSSELNVNALELDDSALYLCASSPPDERQETQYFGPGTRLLVL.

The chain employs TRBV2 and TRBJ1-2; D perhaps matches TRBD1 (6 bases). This CDR3 region has 12 residues. In germline, CDR1 is SNHLY, CDR2 FYNNEI. Trimming cost V 5 bases and J 4 bases, with 8 bases left between them. In nucleotides, the CDR3 is TGTGCCAGCAGTAAGGACAGCTATGGCTACACCTTC. Translated, it gives CASSKDSYGYTF.

The V gene is TRBV19, the J gene TRBJ1-1; possibly TRBD1 for D (6 bases). CDR3 size: 15 residues. The germline CDR1 and CDR2 sequences are LNHDA and SQIVND (reference sequence). Deletions cut 4 bases from V and 1 base from J, with 13 bases between. The CDR3 DNA sequence: TGTGCCAGTAGTACCACCGGGACAAAGAACACTGAAGCTTTCTTT. Its protein is CASSTTGTKNTEAFF.